This TCR beta chain was obtained from a study of blood T cell repertoires in COVID-19. V lost 2 bases to trimming and J lost 7 bases, with 10 bases between them. In germline, CDR1 is SGHRS, CDR2 YFSETQ. The CDR3 is made up of 14 amino acids. Resolution of symptoms, clearance, or two negative PCRs was present in recovered Cohort 3 donors. Sequenced by immunoSEQ multiplex PCR; TCRdb stores in-frame clones only, minus some. The table shows some 250,000 clones, with 80% to 90% occurring only once. This sequence joins TRBV5-1 and TRBJ1-6; possibly TRBD1 for D (6 bases). The TCR originated in a woman in her forties or fifties who had recovered from COVID-19. The sample taken for sequencing was PBMCs or T cells enriched from blood (not recorded which). DNA of the CDR3: TGCGCCAGCAGCTTCAGGGGCCAAAATTCACCCCTCCACTTT. It codes for CASSFRGQNSPLHF.